Listed here are 20 T cell receptor beta chains from one sample, sequenced in a study of siplizumab effects on memory and regulatory T cells (dated by TCRdb to the late 2010s). The library came from the immunoSEQ multiplex PCR assay. In its TCRdb copy, this immuneACCESS table keeps in-frame sequences only and misses some clones. Where compared with another copy, unresolved V genes explain less than half of these, and the others have no known cause. The sample table shows about 87,000 clones, and around 94% are seen once. In total, the top ten clones hold 0.3% of the sample. Sequencing used non-Treg CD4+ T cells sorted from blood. This specimen's cell subset or site label, interpreted: FACS-sorted unstimulated CD4+ non-regulatory T cells. Source of these receptors: a human donor in good health.

The chain recombines TRBV6-6 with TRBJ1-5; D gene ambiguous. Germline assignment: CDR1 MNHNY and CDR2 SVGAGI (reference sequence). With 6 bases removed from V and 0 bases from J, the gap between germline ends came to 12 bases. CDR3 length: 15 residues. In nucleotides, the CDR3 is TGTGCCAGCAGACCCGGTCAGACTAGCAATCAGCCCCAGCATTTT. It translates to CASRPGQTSNQPQHF.

The gene calls are TRBV15 and TRBJ2-5; 9 nucleotides agree with TRBD1. The DNA end favors TRBJ2-7, so the J call may be wrong. Germline assignment: CDR1 LNHNV and CDR2 YYDKDF (reference sequence). The length of the CDR3 is 15 residues. DNA of the CDR3: TGTGCCACCAGCAGAGCTGGACAGGGGCCCTACGAGCAGTACTTC. This translates into CATSRAGQGPYEQYF.

The chain combines TRBV6-5 with TRBJ2-7; maybe TRBD1 (6 bases). The V end lost 6 bases, the J end lost 4 bases, and 16 bases lay between the germline ends. CDR1 MNHEY and CDR2 SVGAGI come from the germline V gene. The CDR3 contains 14 residues. CDR3 coding DNA: TGTGCCAGCAGACGTACGGGACAAGCATACGAGCAGTACTTC. It specifies CASRRTGQAYEQYF.

This chain joins TRBV4-1 and TRBJ2-7; 8 nucleotides align to TRBD2. The V and J ends lost 1 base and 5 bases, in that order; junction bases with no gene match: 7. Germline V lookup: CDR1 MGHRA, CDR2 YSYEKL. The CDR3 has 15 residues. The DNA for the CDR3 is TGCGCCAGCAGCCAAGCGTCCGGGGGGGCCGACGAGCAGTACTTC. As protein: CASSQASGGADEQYF.

The sample holds one count of this clone. The V and J genes are TRBV4-3 and TRBJ2-1; 8 nucleotides agree with TRBD2. V was pared by 1 base and J by 8 bases, with 13 bases of the junction left unmatched. The CDR3 is made up of 17 amino acids. In germline, CDR1 is LGHNA, CDR2 YSLEER. DNA of the CDR3: TGCGCCAGCAGCCAAGTAGGAACTGGACTAGCTTCGCATGAGCAGTTCTTC. Amino acids: CASSQVGTGLASHEQFF.

In nucleotides, the CDR3 is TGTGCCAGTAGTTTGAGGACTAGCACCCTGGCAGATACGCAGTATTTT. This sequence encodes CASSLRTSTLADTQYF. This rearrangement joins TRBV19 to TRBJ2-3; TRBD2 aligns across 8 bases. CDR1 LNHDA and CDR2 SQIVND come from the germline V gene (reference sequence). This CDR3 spans 16 amino acids. V lost 5 bases, J lost 4 bases, and 11 bases stayed unmatched.

This chain links TRBV10-3 with TRBJ1-2; tentatively, D is TRBD1 (6 bases). The CDR3 extends over 13 amino acids. Germline V gene data show CDR1 as ENHRY and CDR2 as SYGVKD. Trimming stripped 4 bases from V and 3 bases from J, with 9 bases between. The CDR3 sequence: CAISGTGYYGYTF. CDR3 DNA: TGTGCCATCAGTGGAACAGGGTACTATGGCTACACCTTC.

For the CDR3, the DNA is TGTGCCTGGGGGGTCAGCACAGATACGCAGTATTTT. Translating gives CAWGVSTDTQYF. The V and J genes are TRBV30 and TRBJ2-3, with D unclear. The CDR3 covers 12 residues. Germline V lookup: CDR1 GTSNPN, CDR2 SVGIG (reference sequence). The germline V and J ends were trimmed by 5 bases and 0 bases, with 6 bases remaining between them.

V usage is TRBV7-2 and J usage is TRBJ1-5; D call uncertain. This CDR3 comprises 13 residues. Per the germline V gene, CDR1 is SGHTA and CDR2 is FQGNSA. The V gene lost 4 bases and the J gene lost 7 bases, with 11 bases spanning the gap. This CDR3 reads CASSWATGQPQHF. The CDR3, as DNA: TGTGCCAGCAGCTGGGCAACGGGACAGCCCCAGCATTTT.

V gene TRBV30 combines with J gene TRBJ2-5, with 12 bases lining up with TRBD1. J gave up 2 bases and V 3 bases, and 7 bases lay outside the gene matches. This CDR3 is built from 16 residues. Germline CDR1 reads GTSNPN; CDR2 reads SVGIG (reference sequence). The CDR3 loop reads CAWSPRDRGRQETQYF. The CDR3 coding sequence is TGTGCCTGGAGCCCCCGGGACAGGGGGCGGCAAGAGACCCAGTACTTC.

V usage is TRBV2 and J usage is TRBJ1-2; D remains unclear. This CDR3 spans 14 amino acids. Between the trimmed V and J ends, which lost 1 base and 3 bases, there was a span of 9 bases. The germline V gene encodes CDR1 SNHLY and CDR2 FYNNEI. Here the CDR3 reads CASSEGNRYYGYTF. CDR3 sequence (DNA): TGTGCCAGCAGTGAAGGGAACAGATACTATGGCTACACCTTC.

The chain couples TRBV7-6 to TRBJ2-3; 8 bases line up with TRBD2. The CDR3 totals 14 residues. Looked up from germline, CDR1 is SGHVS and CDR2 is FNYEAQ. The V and J ends lost 5 bases and 4 bases, in that order; junction bases with no gene match: 5. The CDR3 is CASSPTGRADTQYF. As DNA, the CDR3 is TGTGCCAGCAGCCCTACCGGGAGGGCAGATACGCAGTATTTT.

This clone is a singleton in its sample. The J gene is TRBJ2-2, the V gene TRBV18; maybe TRBD2 (6 bases). The V end lost 2 bases, the J end lost 4 bases, and 14 bases lay between the germline ends. Germline V gives CDR1 KGHSH, CDR2 LQKENI. This CDR3 region has 16 residues. The CDR3 region has the DNA TGTGCCAGCTCACCAACAGGACCAGCGGGCACCGGGGAGCTGTTTTTT. Translated, it gives CASSPTGPAGTGELFF.

The V call is TRBV5-1, the J call TRBJ1-2; 9 bases agree with TRBD1. Trimming took 0 bases from V and 3 from J; bases not matched to a gene: 6. This CDR3 has 16 amino acids. Germline lookup yields CDR1 SGHRS and CDR2 YFSETQ. CDR3 protein: CASSLVTGGADYGYTF. In DNA, the CDR3 is TGCGCCAGCAGCTTGGTAACAGGGGGCGCGGACTATGGCTACACCTTC.

This sequence joins TRBV5-1 and TRBJ2-7; 9 nucleotides agree with TRBD2. This CDR3 region has 16 residues. V gave up 0 bases and J gave up 6 bases; unmatched junction bases: 10. Germline V CDR1 and CDR2: SGHRS, YFSETQ. Here the CDR3 reads CASSLVSIAGGPEQYF. The CDR3 coding sequence is TGCGCCAGCAGCTTGGTGTCAATTGCGGGAGGGCCCGAGCAGTACTTC.

The V gene is TRBV15, the J gene TRBJ1-1; D is ambiguous. Germline CDR1 and CDR2: LNHNV and YYDKDF (reference sequence). The V end was cut by 0 bases, the J end by 8 bases, with 13 bases between. The CDR3 consists of 14 residues. The CDR3 DNA is TGTGCCACCAGCAGAGACGCCGCGACGGAGGAAGCTTTCTTT. Translating gives CATSRDAATEEAFF.

In nucleotides, the CDR3 is TGTGCCAGCAGCTTATTAGGGGGCGGTGGCTACACCTTC. Residues: CASSLLGGGGYTF. V gene TRBV7-3 combines with J gene TRBJ1-2, with 7 bases lining up with TRBD1. Germline V gene data show CDR1 as SGHTA and CDR2 as FQGTGA. The CDR3 totals 13 residues. Germline trimming cut 2 bases from V and 7 bases from J; bases unmatched to any gene: 4.

The chain couples TRBV11-3 to TRBJ2-7; D could derive from TRBD1 or TRBD2 (5 bases each). The V and J ends lost 5 bases and 6 bases respectively, with 14 bases between them. Germline V lookup: CDR1 SGHNT, CDR2 YENEEA. The CDR3 is 13 residues long. CDR3 protein: CASSRIRDAEQYF. CDR3 bases: TGTGCCAGCAGCCGGATCAGGGACGCCGAGCAGTACTTC. The full variable domain, its missing parts supplied by reference TRBV11-3 and TRBJ2-7, is EAGVVQSPRYKIIEKKQPVAFWCNPISGHNTLYWYLQNLGQGPELLIRYENEEAVDDSQLPKDRFSAERLKGVDSTLKIQPAELGDSAVYLCASSRIRDAEQYFGPGTRLTVT.

The sample holds a few counts of this clone. The chain links TRBV2 to TRBJ2-2, with no clear D. Per the germline V gene, CDR1 is SNHLY and CDR2 is FYNNEI. CDR3 size: 13 residues. The germline V and J ends were trimmed by 3 bases and 5 bases, with 7 bases remaining between them. Here the CDR3 reads CASSEEVTGELFF. The CDR3 DNA sequence: TGTGCCAGCAGTGAGGAAGTAACCGGGGAGCTGTTTTTT. Combining the CDR3 with reference TRBV2 and TRBJ2-2 gives the whole variable domain EPEVTQTPSHQVTQMGQEVILRCVPISNHLYFYWYRQILGQKVEFLVSFYNNEISEKSEIFDDQFSVERPDGSNFTLKIRSTKLEDSAMYFCASSEEVTGELFFGEGSRLTVL.

This chain links TRBV25-1 with TRBJ1-2; perhaps TRBD1 as D (5 bases). The CDR3 spans 13 residues. Germline V CDR1 and CDR2: MGHDK, SYGVNS. V shed 3 bases and J shed 4 bases, with 9 bases lying between them. The DNA of the CDR3 is TGTGCCAGCAGTGACAGGGCGGGCTATGGCTACACCTTC. This sequence encodes CASSDRAGYGYTF.